What follows are 25 T cell receptor beta chains derived from one specimen sequenced in a study of Ad26.COV2.S vaccination and SARS-CoV-2 variants. Here immunoSEQ multiplex PCR was the method, and the copy in TCRdb shows in-frame clones only, minus some. This sample has 350,000 to 400,000 clones, with about nine tenths found just once. The treatment here: roughly 18 received Ad26.COV2.S at low or high dose, single or two shots; several received placebo; per-sample allocation not given. Repertoires come from day 63 after the first vaccine or placebo injection. The source material was peripheral blood, sampled in a trial of Ad26.COV2.S vaccine versus placebo. Receptors were obtained from a person aged 18 to 65 who received the Ad26.COV2.S COVID-19 vaccine or a placebo.

V and J are TRBV7-9 and TRBJ2-7, with D possibly being TRBD1 (5 bases). The ends were cut back, 5 bases at V and 3 bases at J, with 11 bases in the middle. The CDR3 spans 13 residues. Per the germline V gene, CDR1 is SEHNR and CDR2 is FQNEAQ (reference sequence). CDR3 sequence (DNA): TGTGCCAGCAGCGGAGACACAGGCTACGAGCAGTACTTC. It codes for CASSGDTGYEQYF.

The chain combines TRBV7-8 with TRBJ2-5; 7 bases map to TRBD2. This CDR3 has 14 residues. The V segment lost 4 bases and the J segment 4 bases; nucleotides outside the gene matches: 6. Germline values: CDR1 SGHVS, CDR2 FQNEAQ. CDR3 sequence reads: CASSSGSGGETQYF. CDR3 nucleotides: TGTGCCAGCAGCTCAGGGTCGGGGGGAGAGACCCAGTACTTC. The full variable domain, its missing parts supplied by reference TRBV7-8 and TRBJ2-5, is GAGVSQSPRYKVAKRGQDVALRCDPISGHVSLFWYQQALGQGPEFLTYFQNEAQLDKSGLPSDRFFAERPEGSVSTLKIQRTQQEDSAVYLCASSSGSGGETQYFGPGTRLLVL.

The chain recombines TRBV3-1 (or the pseudogene TRBV3-2) with TRBJ2-7; the match to TRBD2 covers 11 bases. The CDR3 runs to 17 residues. Per germline, CDR1 LGHDT and CDR2 YNNKEL (reference sequence). V trimming: 4 bases; J trimming: 0 bases; junction bases outside the gene matches: 8. In nucleotides, the CDR3 is TGTGCCAGCAGCCGTCTAGCGGGGGGCCCATCCTCCTACGAGCAGTACTTC. It encodes CASSRLAGGPSSYEQYF.

This chain links TRBV19 with TRBJ1-1; 8 bases are shared with TRBD1. The V gene end was trimmed by 3 bases and the J gene end by 4 bases; junction bases not matched to a gene: 4. The CDR3 runs to 14 residues. Per germline, CDR1 LNHDA and CDR2 SQIVND (reference sequence). The CDR3 loop is CASSMGDRGTEAFF. The DNA for the CDR3 is TGTGCCAGTAGTATGGGAGACAGGGGCACTGAAGCTTTCTTT.

The chain carries TRBV5-1 and TRBJ1-4; D is undetermined. Germline CDR1 reads SGHRS; CDR2 reads YFSETQ. Trimming stripped 4 bases from V and 3 bases from J, with 16 bases between. The CDR3 totals 16 residues. In DNA form, the CDR3 reads TGCGCCAGCAGCCTGACCGGATTTGGGGCTAATGAAAAACTGTTTTTT. The encoded protein is CASSLTGFGANEKLFF.

This clone has only a few counts. This chain uses TRBV19 with TRBJ1-6, with TRBD1 matching 7 bases. V dropped 6 bases and J dropped 9; count of bases not matched to a gene: 5. The CDR3 spans 13 residues. Looked up from germline, CDR1 is LNHDA and CDR2 is SQIVND (reference sequence). CDR3 sequence (DNA): TGTGCCAGTAGCCGGGACAGACTTTCACCCCTCCACTTT. Translated: CASSRDRLSPLHF.

The V and J genes are TRBV7-8 and TRBJ1-1; no firm D call. The CDR3 runs 19 residues. Trimming cost V 2 bases and J 0 bases, with 22 bases left between them. Germline values: CDR1 SGHVS, CDR2 FQNEAQ. CDR3 amino acids: CASSLSRRNRVYLNTEAFF. CDR3 DNA sequence: TGTGCCAGCAGCTTATCCAGGCGCAATCGGGTATACCTGAACACTGAAGCTTTCTTT.

The CDR3 DNA sequence: TGTGCCATCAGTAAGCTACCAGGGTCGGGCTCTGGAAACACCATATATTTT. It yields the protein CAISKLPGSGSGNTIYF. This chain links TRBV10-3 with TRBJ1-3; D perhaps matches TRBD1 (5 bases). Trimming removed 5 bases at V and 0 bases at J, with 17 bases between. CDR3 size: 17 residues. Germline V lookup: CDR1 ENHRY, CDR2 SYGVKD.

The chain has TRBV3-1 (or the pseudogene TRBV3-2) and TRBJ2-3; D is perhaps TRBD1 or TRBD2 (5 bases each). Looked up from germline, CDR1 is LGHDT and CDR2 is YNNKEL (reference sequence). The V and J ends lost 6 bases and 5 bases respectively, with 21 bases between them. CDR3 length: 16 residues. The CDR3 here is CASSPAGRGAGDTQYF. DNA of the CDR3: TGTGCCAGCAGTCCCGCCGGACGAGGGGCGGGAGATACGCAGTATTTT.

The V and J genes are TRBV7-8 and TRBJ2-7; 7 positions match TRBD1. V lost 3 bases to trimming and J lost 2 bases; unmatched junction nucleotides: 4. The CDR3 length is 14 residues. Per germline, CDR1 SGHVS and CDR2 FQNEAQ. Here the CDR3 reads CASSFWQGAYEQYF. CDR3 nucleotides: TGTGCCAGCAGCTTCTGGCAGGGGGCCTACGAGCAGTACTTC.

This clone has a handful of counts. This chain joins TRBV7-9 and TRBJ2-7; 8 positions agree with TRBD1. There are 15 residues in the CDR3. Per germline, CDR1 SEHNR and CDR2 FQNEAQ (reference sequence). V lost 5 bases to trimming and J lost 5 bases; unmatched junction nucleotides: 11. In DNA form, the CDR3 reads TGTGCCAGCAGCCCACGAAGGGACAGGACGAACGAGCAGTACTTC. Its protein product is CASSPRRDRTNEQYF. Full variable domain (remainder filled in from reference TRBV7-9 and TRBJ2-7): DTGVSQNPRHKITKRGQNVTFRCDPISEHNRLYWYRQTLGQGPEFLTYFQNEAQLEKSRLLSDRFSAERPKGSFSTLEIQRTEQGDSAMYLCASSPRRDRTNEQYFGPGTRLTVT.

The rearrangement uses TRBV19 and TRBJ1-4; D may be TRBD1 (6 bases). The germline V and J ends were trimmed by 4 bases and 3 bases, with 12 bases remaining between them. The CDR3 runs to 15 residues. The germline V gene encodes CDR1 LNHDA and CDR2 SQIVND (reference sequence). CDR3: CASSTMTGSNEKLFF. As DNA, the CDR3 is TGTGCCAGTAGTACGATGACAGGATCTAATGAAAAACTGTTTTTT.

The V call is TRBV5-6, the J call TRBJ2-2; the D gene is possibly TRBD2 (5 bases). The germline V gene encodes CDR1 SGHDT and CDR2 YYEEEE. Trimming left V 3 bases short and J 5 bases short, with 8 bases between. The CDR3 loop spans 13 amino acids. The CDR3 sequence: CASSSGLTGELFF. Written as DNA, the CDR3 is TGTGCCAGCAGCTCCGGACTGACCGGGGAGCTGTTTTTT.

The V gene is TRBV12-5, the J gene TRBJ2-3, with D tentatively TRBD1 or TRBD2 (6 bases each). There are 15 residues in the CDR3. V lost 1 base and J lost 8, with 16 bases in between. In germline, CDR1 is LGHNT, CDR2 FRNRAP. The CDR3 sequence: CASGLARQAGTTQYF. The CDR3 bases are TGTGCTAGTGGTTTGGCCCGACAGGCGGGAACTACGCAGTATTTT.

CDR3 DNA sequence: TGTGCCAGCAGCCGGACAGGGAAGACTGAAGCTTTCTTT. Translation gives CASSRTGKTEAFF. This chain joins TRBV7-2 and TRBJ1-1; 8 nucleotides line up with TRBD1. Trimming took 5 bases from V and 5 from J; bases not matched to a gene: 4. Germline loops: CDR1 SGHTA, CDR2 FQGNSA. The CDR3 consists of 13 residues.

The chain employs TRBV19 and TRBJ2-7; no reliable D call. Germline V lookup: CDR1 LNHDA, CDR2 SQIVND (reference sequence). There are 14 residues in the CDR3. Trimming stripped 4 bases from V and 1 base from J, with 11 bases between. CDR3 sequence reads: CASSKSTASYEQYF. CDR3 DNA sequence: TGTGCCAGTAGTAAATCGACCGCATCCTACGAGCAGTACTTC.

This clone came up once. The chain couples TRBV27 to TRBJ2-7, with TRBD2 matching over 8 bases. V was clipped by 5 bases and J by 3 bases; unmatched bases: 6. The CDR3 is made up of 14 amino acids. Germline CDR1 reads MNHEY; CDR2 reads SMNVEV (reference sequence). Written as DNA, the CDR3 is TGTGCCAGCAGTGGGCAGGGACTAGTCTACGAGCAGTACTTC. Amino acid sequence: CASSGQGLVYEQYF.

The gene calls are TRBV5-7 and TRBJ1-5; the D is unclear. TRBV5-7 is identified as an open reading frame with a role that is uncertain. The CDR3 has 18 residues. The germline V and J ends were trimmed by 4 bases and 1 base, with 21 bases remaining between them. The CDR3 region is CASSLRLGYGVSNQPQHF. The CDR3 DNA reads as TGTGCCAGCAGCCTAAGACTGGGTTACGGGGTGAGCAATCAGCCCCAGCATTTT.

Many counts were recorded for this clone. This chain joins TRBV2 and TRBJ2-2; 11 bases match TRBD1. Per the germline V gene, CDR1 is SNHLY and CDR2 is FYNNEI. J lost 5 bases, V lost 4 bases, and 6 bases had no gene match. The CDR3 spans 16 residues. The CDR3 region is CASSATDRGRTGELFF. For the CDR3, the DNA is TGTGCCAGCAGTGCAACGGACAGGGGGCGTACCGGGGAGCTGTTTTTT.

The chain joins TRBV25-1 to TRBJ1-2; perhaps TRBD1 as D (6 bases). The germline V and J ends were trimmed by 8 bases and 7 bases, with 14 bases remaining between them. CDR1 is MGHDK and CDR2 is SYGVNS in the germline V gene. The CDR3 is 12 amino acids. The CDR3 loop is CASPPRGAGYTF. The CDR3 DNA reads TGTGCCAGCCCCCCGAGGGGGGCTGGCTACACCTTC.

This clone has only a few counts. The chain couples TRBV2 to TRBJ1-1, with 11 bases identical to TRBD1. The germline gives CDR1 SNHLY, CDR2 FYNNEI. The CDR3 loop spans 14 amino acids. The junction had 4 bases not matched to a gene; V was cut back by 6 bases and J by 4 bases. CDR3 nucleotides: TGTGCCAGCAGAGGGACAGGGGGGACCACTGAAGCTTTCTTT. This codes for CASRGTGGTTEAFF.

The chain is built from TRBV7-8 and TRBJ2-1, with unresolved D. Trimming shortened V by 2 bases and J by 2 bases, and 13 bases separated the two germline ends. The CDR3 length is 16 residues. Per the germline V gene, CDR1 is SGHVS and CDR2 is FQNEAQ. The CDR3 DNA sequence: TGTGCCAGCAGCTTATCCCTCTGGGATCCCTACAATGAGCAGTTCTTC. Its protein is CASSLSLWDPYNEQFF.

V gene TRBV5-1 combines with J gene TRBJ1-6, with a tentative D call TRBD1 (6 bases). V lost 4 bases, J lost 0 bases, and 23 bases lay in between. This CDR3 has 20 amino acids. Germline assignment: CDR1 SGHRS and CDR2 YFSETQ. CDR3 sequence (DNA): TGCGCCAGCAGCGTTAGGGGCGGGGGCACCTTGGGCTCCTATAATTCACCCCTCCACTTT. It specifies CASSVRGGGTLGSYNSPLHF.

The CDR3 DNA reads as TGTGCCAGCAGCCCGGGGACGCCTCCGTCAGAGACCCAGTACTTC. It codes for CASSPGTPPSETQYF. The chain has TRBV9 and TRBJ2-5, with D possibly called TRBD1 or TRBD2 (5 bases each). In germline, CDR1 is SGDLS, CDR2 YYNGEE. V was trimmed by 4 bases and J by 4 bases, leaving 17 bases between them. The CDR3 has 15 residues.

The chain combines TRBV5-1 with TRBJ1-1; TRBD1 might be the D (6 bases). CDR3 length equals 15 residues. From germline, CDR1 is SGHRS and CDR2 YFSETQ. Trimming pared 2 bases from V and 0 bases from J, leaving 11 bases between. The DNA of the CDR3 is TGCGCCAGCAGCTTAAGAGGACAGCTGAACACTGAAGCTTTCTTT. Translation: CASSLRGQLNTEAFF.